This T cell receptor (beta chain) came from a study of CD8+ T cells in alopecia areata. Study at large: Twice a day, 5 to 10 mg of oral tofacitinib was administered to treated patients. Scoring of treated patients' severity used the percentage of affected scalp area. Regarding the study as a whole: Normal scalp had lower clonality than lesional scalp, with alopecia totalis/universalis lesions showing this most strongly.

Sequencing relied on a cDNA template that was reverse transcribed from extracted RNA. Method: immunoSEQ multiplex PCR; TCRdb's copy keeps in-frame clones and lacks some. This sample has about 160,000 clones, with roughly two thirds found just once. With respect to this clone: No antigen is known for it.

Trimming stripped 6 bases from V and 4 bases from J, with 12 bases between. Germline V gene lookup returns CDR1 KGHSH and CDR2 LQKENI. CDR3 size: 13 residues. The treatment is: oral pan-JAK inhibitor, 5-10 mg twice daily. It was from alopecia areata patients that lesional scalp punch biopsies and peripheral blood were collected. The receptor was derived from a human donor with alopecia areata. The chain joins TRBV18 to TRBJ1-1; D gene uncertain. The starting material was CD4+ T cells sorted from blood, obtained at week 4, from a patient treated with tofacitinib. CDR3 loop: CASSPPVRTEAFF. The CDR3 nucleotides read TGTGCCAGCTCGCCGCCAGTTCGCACTGAAGCTTTCTTT.